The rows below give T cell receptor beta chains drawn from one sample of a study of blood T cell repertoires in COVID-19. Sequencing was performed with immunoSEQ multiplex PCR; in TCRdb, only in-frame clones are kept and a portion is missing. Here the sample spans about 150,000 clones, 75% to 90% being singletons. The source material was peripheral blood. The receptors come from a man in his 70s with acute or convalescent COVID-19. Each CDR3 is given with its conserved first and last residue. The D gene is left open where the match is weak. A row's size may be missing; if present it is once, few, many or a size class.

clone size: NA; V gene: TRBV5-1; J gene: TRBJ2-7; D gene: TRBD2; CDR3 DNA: TGCGCCAGCAGCTTAGGGGGGACTAGCGGGAGTTACGAGCAGTACTTC; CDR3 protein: CASSLGGTSGSYEQYF
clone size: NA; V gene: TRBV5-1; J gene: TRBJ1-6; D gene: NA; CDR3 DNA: TGCGCCAGCAGCCCCCAGGGTACCTATAATTCACCCCTCCACTTT; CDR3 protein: CASSPQGTYNSPLHF
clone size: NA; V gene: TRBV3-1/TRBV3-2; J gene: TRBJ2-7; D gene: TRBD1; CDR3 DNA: TGTGCCAGCAGCCAGGGACAGGGATCTATGGACGAGCAGTACTTC; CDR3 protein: CASSQGQGSMDEQYF
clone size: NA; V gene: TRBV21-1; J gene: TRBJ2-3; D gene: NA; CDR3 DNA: TGTGCCAGCTCCACGGGACAGACAATCACAGATACGCAGTATTTT; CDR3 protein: CASSTGQTITDTQYF
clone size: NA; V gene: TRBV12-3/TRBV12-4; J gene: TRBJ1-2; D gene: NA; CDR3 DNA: TGTGCCAGCAGTTTAGCGGGAGGCTATGGCTACACCTTC; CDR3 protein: CASSLAGGYGYTF
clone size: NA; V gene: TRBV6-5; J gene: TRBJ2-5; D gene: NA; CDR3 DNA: TGTGCCAGCAGCCCAATGTTGGGGGGAGAGACCCAGTACTTC; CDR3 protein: CASSPMLGGETQYF
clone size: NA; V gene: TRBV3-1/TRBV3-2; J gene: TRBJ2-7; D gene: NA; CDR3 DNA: TGTGCCAGCAGCCAAGCGGCGGCGGTCTACGAGCAGTACTTC; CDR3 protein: CASSQAAAVYEQYF
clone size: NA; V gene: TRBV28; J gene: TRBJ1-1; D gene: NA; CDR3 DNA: TGTGCCAGCAGCCCGTCCGGGACTACGACCATTGAAGCTTTCTTT; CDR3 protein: CASSPSGTTTIEAFF
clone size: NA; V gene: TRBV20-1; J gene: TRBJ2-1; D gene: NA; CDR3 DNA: TGCAGTGCTAGACTCAATGAGCAGTTCTTC; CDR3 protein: CSARLNEQFF
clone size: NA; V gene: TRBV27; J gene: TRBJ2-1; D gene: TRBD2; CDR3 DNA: TGTGCCAGCAGTTCTGGGGGACTAGGCTATGAGCAGTTCTTC; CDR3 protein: CASSSGGLGYEQFF
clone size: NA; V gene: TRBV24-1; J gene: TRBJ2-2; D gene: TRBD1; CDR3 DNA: TGTGCCACCCAACAGGGGGTCGGAACCGGGGAGCTGTTTTTT; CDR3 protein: CATQQGVGTGELFF
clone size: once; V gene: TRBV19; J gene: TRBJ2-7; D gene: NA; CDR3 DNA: TGTGCCAGTAGTCGTGCAGATACCCCCTACGAGCAGTACTTC; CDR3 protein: CASSRADTPYEQYF
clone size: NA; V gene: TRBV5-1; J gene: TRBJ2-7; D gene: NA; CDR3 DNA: TGCGCCAGCAGCTTGGTTGGGAATGCGCCGGGGGAGCAGTACTTC; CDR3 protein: CASSLVGNAPGEQYF
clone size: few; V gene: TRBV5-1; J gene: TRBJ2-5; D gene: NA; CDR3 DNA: TGCGCCAGCAGCTTGGGGGACACCCAAGAGACCCAGTACTTC; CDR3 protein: CASSLGDTQETQYF
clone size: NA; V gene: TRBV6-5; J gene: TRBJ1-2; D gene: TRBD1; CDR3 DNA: TGTGCCAGCAGTACGGGACAGGGCCACTATGGCTACACCTTC; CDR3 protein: CASSTGQGHYGYTF
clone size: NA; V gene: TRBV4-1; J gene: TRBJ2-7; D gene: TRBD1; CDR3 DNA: TGCGCCAGCAGCCAGAGGGACAGGTTGGAGTTCGAGCAGTACTTC; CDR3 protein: CASSQRDRLEFEQYF
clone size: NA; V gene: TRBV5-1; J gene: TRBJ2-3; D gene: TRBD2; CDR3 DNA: TGCGCCAGCAGGAGGGGCGGGGGGACACACACAGATACGCAGTATTTT; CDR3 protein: CASRRGGGTHTDTQYF
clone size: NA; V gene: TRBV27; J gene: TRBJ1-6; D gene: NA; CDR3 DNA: TGTGCCAGCAGTTTAAAGCGTAGCTCCTATAATTCACCCCTCCACTTT; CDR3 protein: CASSLKRSSYNSPLHF
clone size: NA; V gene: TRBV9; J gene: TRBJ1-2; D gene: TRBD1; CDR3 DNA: TGTGCCAGCAGCGTAGGACAGGGCCATGGCTACACCTTC; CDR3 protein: CASSVGQGHGYTF
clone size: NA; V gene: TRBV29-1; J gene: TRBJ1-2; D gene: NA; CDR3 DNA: TGCAGCGTTGAAGCCCGCGGCCTCGCGGGGGCGCGGGATGGCTACACCTTC; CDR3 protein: CSVEARGLAGARDGYTF
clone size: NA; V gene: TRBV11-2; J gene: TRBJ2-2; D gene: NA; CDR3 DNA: TGTGCCAGCAGCGAGGCGTCCACCGGGGAGCTGTTTTTT; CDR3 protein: CASSEASTGELFF
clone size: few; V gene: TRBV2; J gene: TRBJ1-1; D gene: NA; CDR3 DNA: TGTGCCAACCCCGGGGGGCAGAACACTGAAGCTTTCTTT; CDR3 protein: CANPGGQNTEAFF
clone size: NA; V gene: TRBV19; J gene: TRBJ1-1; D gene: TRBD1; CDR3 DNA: TGTGCCAGTAGTTCGCGGGGGGGACAGTTGAACACTGAAGCTTTCTTT; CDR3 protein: CASSSRGGQLNTEAFF
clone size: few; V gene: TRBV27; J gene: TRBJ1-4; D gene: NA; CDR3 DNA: TGTGCCAGCAGTTTAAGGGCTAGGGGTCGTGGCGATGAAAAACTGTTTTTT; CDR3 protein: CASSLRARGRGDEKLFF
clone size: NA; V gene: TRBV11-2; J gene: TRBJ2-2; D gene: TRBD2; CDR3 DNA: TGTGCCAGCACCCCCTTTAGGCTAGCGGGGCGGGAAACCGGGGAGCTGTTTTTT; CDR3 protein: CASTPFRLAGRETGELFF
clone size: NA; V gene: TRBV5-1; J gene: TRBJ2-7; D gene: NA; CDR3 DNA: TGCGCCAGCAGCTTGGGCGCTTCCTACGAGCAGTACTTC; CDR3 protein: CASSLGASYEQYF
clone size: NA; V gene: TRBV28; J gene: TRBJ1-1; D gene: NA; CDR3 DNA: TGTGCCAGCAGGATCCCGGGACAAATGAACACTGAAGCTTTCTTT; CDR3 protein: CASRIPGQMNTEAFF
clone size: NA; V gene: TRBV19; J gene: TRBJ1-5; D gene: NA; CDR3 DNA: TGTGCCAGTAGTAGCACAGGGTCGGGTCAGCCCCAGCATTTT; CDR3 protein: CASSSTGSGQPQHF
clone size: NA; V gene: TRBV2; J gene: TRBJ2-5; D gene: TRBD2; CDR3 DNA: TGTGCCAGCAGTTCCTCCACGGGGGGGCAGGAGACCCAGTACTTC; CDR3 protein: CASSSSTGGQETQYF
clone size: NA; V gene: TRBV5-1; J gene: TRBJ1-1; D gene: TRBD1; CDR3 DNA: TGCGCCAGCAGCTTGGGGACAGGGGACACTGAAGCTTTCTTT; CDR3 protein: CASSLGTGDTEAFF
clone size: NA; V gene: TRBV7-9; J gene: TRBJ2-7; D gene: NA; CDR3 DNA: TGTGCCAGCACCCTGGGGGGTGTCTACGAGCAGTACTTC; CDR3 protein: CASTLGGVYEQYF
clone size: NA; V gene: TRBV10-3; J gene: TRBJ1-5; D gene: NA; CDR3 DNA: TGTGCCATCAGCCAGGGGCTCAATAGCAATCAGCCCCAGCATTTT; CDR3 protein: CAISQGLNSNQPQHF